This T cell receptor beta chain comes out of a study of long-term antiretroviral therapy in people with HIV. The study drew at least one pre-ART and at least two post-ART PBMC samples from every donor. The CDR3 is 15 amino acids. Trimming shortened V by 2 bases and J by 6 bases, and 17 bases separated the two germline ends. Germline CDR1 is MGHRA and CDR2 is YSYEKL. On this clone itself: Its antigen is unidentified.

This was the immunoSEQ v3.0 assay at survey level. Here immunoSEQ multiplex PCR was the method, and the copy in TCRdb shows in-frame clones only, minus some. The table lists over 20,000 clones, around 87% of them singletons, with 2.5% to 3.5% in the top ten. Overall study findings and caveats: Specimen acquisition occurred between 2004 and 2017, potentially under older ART regimens.

This chain connects TRBV4-1 to TRBJ2-7; D may be TRBD1 or TRBD2 (5 bases each). The clonotype comes from a woman in her fifties or sixties with HIV. The specimen was unsorted PBMCs, collected around 2.7 years after starting antiretroviral therapy. CDR3 amino acids: CASSQSASRGVEQYF. CDR3 nucleotide sequence: TGCGCCAGCAGCCAATCTGCCAGCCGGGGCGTCGAGCAGTACTTC.